These T cell receptor beta chains were read from a single sample in a study of T-cell memory formation after mild COVID-19. TCRdb used MiXCR to reprocess the 5' RACE reads, holding one entry per CDR3 protein. The top ten clones hold over 20% of a sample with approximately 350,000 distinct CDR3 sequences, under 15% of them seen once. Specimen: PBMCs or a T cell subset sorted from them (not recorded which). The receptors here all came from a man aged 18 to 30 who had mild COVID-19 (a few samples of this study predate the infection). Cell type and time point are not known. Both conserved end residues are part of each CDR3. Fields, in order: CDR3 protein, CDR3 DNA, D gene, V gene, clone size, J gene. The D gene is left open where the match is weak. Not every row has a clone size; where given, it reads once, few, many or a size class.

CDR3aa: CASSFPRGLAGELFF
CDR3nt: TGTGCCAGCAGCTTCCCCCGGGGCCTGGCCGGGGAGCTGTTTTTT
d_gene: NA
v_gene: TRBV7-2
abundance: NA
j_gene: TRBJ2-2

CDR3aa: CASSPSGPRGTKYF
CDR3nt: TGTGCCAGCAGCCCCTCGGGACCCCGGGGGACCAAGTACTTC
d_gene: NA
v_gene: TRBV3-1
abundance: NA
j_gene: TRBJ2-5

CDR3aa: CASRELGLGADTQYF
CDR3nt: TGTGCCAGCAGGGAGTTGGGACTAGGAGCAGATACGCAGTATTTT
d_gene: TRBD2
v_gene: TRBV6-5
abundance: NA
j_gene: TRBJ2-3

CDR3aa: CASSYGGGKETQYF
CDR3nt: TGTGCCAGCAGTTACGGAGGGGGAAAAGAGACCCAGTACTTC
d_gene: NA
v_gene: TRBV6-6
abundance: NA
j_gene: TRBJ2-5

CDR3aa: CASSFQAGVVDTQYF
CDR3nt: TGTGCCAGCAGCTTTCAAGCGGGGGTGGTAGATACGCAGTATTTT
d_gene: TRBD2
v_gene: TRBV7-2
abundance: few
j_gene: TRBJ2-3

CDR3aa: CASSQEGGRGSYEQYF
CDR3nt: TGCGCCAGCAGCCAAGAAGGGGGACGCGGATCCTACGAGCAGTACTTC
d_gene: NA
v_gene: TRBV4-1
abundance: NA
j_gene: TRBJ2-7

CDR3aa: CASSLEGEPNTEAFF
CDR3nt: TGCGCCAGCAGCTTGGAGGGGGAACCTAACACTGAAGCTTTCTTT
d_gene: NA
v_gene: TRBV5-1
abundance: NA
j_gene: TRBJ1-1

CDR3aa: CSALRDSESLHF
CDR3nt: TGCAGTGCCCTACGAGACAGTGAATCCCTCCACTTT
d_gene: NA
v_gene: TRBV20-1
abundance: many
j_gene: TRBJ1-6

CDR3aa: CASKETGPNQPQHF
CDR3nt: TGCGCCAGCAAGGAAACAGGCCCAAATCAGCCCCAGCATTTT
d_gene: NA
v_gene: TRBV10-2
abundance: many
j_gene: TRBJ1-5

CDR3aa: CASSDEGTNRDEQYF
CDR3nt: TGCGCCAGCAGTGACGAGGGGACTAATAGGGACGAGCAGTACTTC
d_gene: TRBD2
v_gene: TRBV10-2
abundance: NA
j_gene: TRBJ2-7

CDR3aa: CASSLEGQLFF
CDR3nt: TGTGCCAGCAGCTTGGAAGGCCAGCTGTTTTTT
d_gene: NA
v_gene: TRBV5-4
abundance: few
j_gene: TRBJ2-2

CDR3aa: CASSVEGDTYNEQFF
CDR3nt: TGTGCCAGCAGCGTAGAGGGGGACACATACAATGAGCAGTTCTTC
d_gene: NA
v_gene: TRBV9
abundance: few
j_gene: TRBJ2-1

CDR3aa: CASSEQGISEAFF
CDR3nt: TGTGCCAGCAGCGAACAGGGGATCTCTGAAGCTTTCTTT
d_gene: TRBD1
v_gene: TRBV12-3/TRBV12-4
abundance: few
j_gene: TRBJ1-1

CDR3aa: CASSQGGGQPQHF
CDR3nt: TGCGCCAGCAGCCAAGGGGGAGGCCAGCCCCAGCATTTT
d_gene: NA
v_gene: TRBV4-3
abundance: many
j_gene: TRBJ1-5

CDR3aa: CASSFSGFTGELFF
CDR3nt: TGTGCCAGCAGCTTCTCCGGGTTTACCGGGGAGCTGTTTTTT
d_gene: NA
v_gene: TRBV7-2
abundance: NA
j_gene: TRBJ2-2